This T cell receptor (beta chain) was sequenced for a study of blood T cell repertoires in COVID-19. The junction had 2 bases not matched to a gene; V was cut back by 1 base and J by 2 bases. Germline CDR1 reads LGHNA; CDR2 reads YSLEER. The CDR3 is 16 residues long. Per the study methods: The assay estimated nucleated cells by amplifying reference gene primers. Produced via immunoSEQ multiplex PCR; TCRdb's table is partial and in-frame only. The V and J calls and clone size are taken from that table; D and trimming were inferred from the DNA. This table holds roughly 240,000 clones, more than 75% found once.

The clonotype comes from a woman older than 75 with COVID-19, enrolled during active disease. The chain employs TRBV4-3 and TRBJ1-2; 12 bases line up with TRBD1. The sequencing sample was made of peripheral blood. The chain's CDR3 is CASSQAGTGGNYGYTF. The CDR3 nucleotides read TGCGCCAGCAGCCAAGCCGGGACAGGGGGCAACTATGGCTACACCTTC.